Listed here are 29 T cell receptor beta chains from one sample, sequenced in a study of breast tumors, draining lymph nodes, adjacent tissues (dated by TCRdb to the mid-2010s). The library was generated by multiplex PCR. The instrument given in TCRdb is Illumina HiSeq 2000. TCRdb ran its own pipeline on the public reads, namely fastp trimming at Q25 and MiXCR clone calling, and kept in-frame beta chains. Every entry covers one CDR3 protein and lists the most common genes and DNA from its rows. This sample gives about 270,000 distinct CDR3 sequences in total; over 30% of them show up just once. Over 0.95% of the sample is taken by the ten largest. The lymph node samples were taken from the axillary draining lymph nodes of breast cancer patients. The sequencing input was axillary lymph node tissue. The source is a female donor with breast cancer. Some clones in this sample may be carry-over from other donors' samples.

This clonotype was seen many times. V is TRBV29-1 and J is TRBJ1-3, with D unclear. Germline CDR1 reads SQVTM; CDR2 reads ANQGSEA. Trimming removed 6 bases at V and 0 bases at J, with 9 bases between. This CDR3 has 13 residues. CDR3 DNA: TGCAGCGTAGCCCAGAGCTCTGGAAACACCATATATTTT. This codes for CSVAQSSGNTIYF.

This clonotype was detected many times. This chain uses TRBV6-5 with TRBJ2-1; TRBD1 might be the D (5 bases). The CDR3 is 13 amino acids. CDR1 is MNHEY, CDR2 SVGAGI, per germline. The V end lost 5 bases, the J end lost 6 bases, and 11 bases lay between the germline ends. The CDR3: CASSRSRGNEQFF. DNA for the CDR3: TGTGCCAGCAGTCGTTCTAGGGGCAATGAGCAGTTCTTC.

In this sample, this clonotype is medium-sized. The chain employs TRBV29-1 and TRBJ2-7; weak D call: TRBD2 (5 bases). CDR1 SQVTM and CDR2 ANQGSEA come from the germline V gene. Trimming cost V 4 bases and J 2 bases, with 9 bases left between them. The CDR3 has 12 residues. In DNA, the CDR3 is TGCAGCGTTGTGTCCGGGGCCTACGAGCAGTACTTC. Translation: CSVVSGAYEQYF.

Remarks on this clonotype: Being one base from a much bigger clone, this may be a read error. This chain joins TRBV10-3 and TRBJ2-1; 13 nucleotides agree with TRBD2. Trimming cost V 0 bases and J 0 bases; bases outside gene matches: 8. CDR1 and CDR2 from the germline V gene are ENHRY and SYGVKD. The CDR3 contains 20 residues. CDR3 sequence: CAISESSVLAGGSSYNEQFF. CDR3 nucleotides: TGTGCCATCAGTGAGTCGTCAGTACTAGCGGGAGGGAGCTCCTACAATGAGCAGTTCTTC.

The chain couples TRBV3-1 to TRBJ1-4, with D unresolved. CDR1 and CDR2 from the germline V gene are LGHDT and YNNKEL (reference sequence). V was trimmed by 1 base and J by 7 bases, leaving 10 bases between them. The CDR3 covers 14 residues. The CDR3 DNA reads TGTGCCAGCAGCCAAGTAACCTGGGGTGAAAAACTGTTTTTT. Protein product: CASSQVTWGEKLFF.

At least ten counts were recorded for this clonotype. The chain recombines TRBV7-8 with TRBJ2-5; D possibly uses TRBD1 or TRBD2 (5 bases each). Trimming took 5 bases from V and 3 from J, leaving 13 bases between them. The germline gives CDR1 SGHVS, CDR2 FQNEAQ. The CDR3 totals 14 residues. CDR3 protein: CASSRGRGKETQYF. The CDR3 DNA sequence: TGTGCCAGCAGCCGGGGTAGGGGAAAAGAGACCCAGTACTTC.

V is TRBV29-1 and J is TRBJ2-1; no clear D. There are 12 residues in the CDR3. Germline V gene data show CDR1 as SQVTM and CDR2 as ANQGSEA. V dropped 8 bases and J dropped 10 bases, with 18 bases sitting between them. The chain's CDR3 is CSLRFSRKEQFF. The DNA for the CDR3 is TGCAGCCTCCGCTTTTCGCGGAAGGAGCAGTTCTTC.

This clonotype was detected many times. This CDR3 reads CAWSVGGQGHEQYF. The CDR3 DNA is TGTGCCTGGAGTGTAGGGGGACAGGGCCACGAGCAGTACTTC. This chain uses TRBV30 with TRBJ2-7; TRBD1 agrees at 9 bases. Germline CDR1 reads GTSNPN; CDR2 reads SVGIG (reference sequence). V was clipped by 0 bases and J by 5 bases; unmatched bases: 5. This CDR3 contains 14 residues.

This clonotype was seen many times. The DNA for the CDR3 is TGTGCCAGCAGCTTGGACCAAGCCGGGACCCAGTACTTC. This sequence encodes CASSLDQAGTQYF. V usage is TRBV5-4 and J usage is TRBJ2-5; D is ambiguous. CDR3 length equals 13 residues. The V and J ends lost 0 bases and 7 bases respectively, with 10 bases between them. Germline loops: CDR1 SGHNT, CDR2 YYREEE (reference sequence).

Many counts were recorded for this clonotype. The chain is built from TRBV12-3 or TRBV12-4 and TRBJ2-1; D unresolved. V shed 5 bases and J shed 7 bases, with 9 bases lying between them. CDR3 length: 12 amino acids. The CDR3 DNA reads TGTGCCAGCAGTGGACGTACAAATGAGCAGTTCTTC. Translating it yields CASSGRTNEQFF.

V is TRBV20-1 and J is TRBJ2-7, with D possibly called TRBD1 or TRBD2 (5 bases each). Germline values: CDR1 DFQATT, CDR2 SNEGSKA (reference sequence). Trimming stripped 5 bases from V and 9 bases from J, with 26 bases between. This CDR3 contains 15 residues. The DNA of the CDR3 is TGCAGTGCTCCCGGGGCTCCGGGGTCGTCCTCCGGGCAGTACTTC. Translating it yields CSAPGAPGSSSGQYF.

This clonotype has only a few counts. Given a much more abundant clone one base away, this may be a read error. The rearrangement links TRBV4-1 to TRBJ2-5, with 7 nucleotides matching TRBD2. Germline CDR1 and CDR2: MGHRA and YSYEKL. The CDR3 contains 15 residues. This CDR3 reads CASGQEAWEGETQYF. The CDR3 region has the DNA TGCGCCAGCGGCCAAGAGGCGTGGGAGGGCGAGACCCAGTACTTC.

This clonotype was observed many times. V is TRBV12-3 or TRBV12-4 and J is TRBJ2-1, with 8 bases matching TRBD2. The CDR3 runs to 15 residues. The trim removed 5 bases at V and 4 bases at J, leaving 7 bases unmatched. As DNA, the CDR3 is TGTGCCAGCAGTCCCTCCGGGACTAGATACAATGAGCAGTTCTTC. Its translation: CASSPSGTRYNEQFF.

This clonotype appeared many times. V usage is TRBV24-1 and J usage is TRBJ2-1; TRBD1 aligns across 9 bases. Germline V gene data show CDR1 as KGHDR and CDR2 as SFDVKD. The length of the CDR3 is 16 residues. Unmatched junction bases numbered 6, after V lost 4 bases and J lost 3 bases. DNA for the CDR3: TGTGCCACCAGTGAACGTGGACAGGGGCGCTACAATGAGCAGTTCTTC. This translates into CATSERGQGRYNEQFF.

This clonotype showed up many times. The V gene is TRBV12-3 or TRBV12-4, the J gene TRBJ2-1; TRBD2 matches at 9 bases. The CDR3 covers 15 residues. The V segment lost 5 bases and the J segment 0 bases; nucleotides outside the gene matches: 2. The CDR3 reads CASSHSGGSYNEQFF. In nucleotides, the CDR3 is TGTGCCAGCAGTCATAGCGGGGGCTCCTACAATGAGCAGTTCTTC.

This clonotype was detected many times. The chain couples TRBV24-1 to TRBJ2-1; TRBD2 matches at 8 bases. J was trimmed by 6 bases and V by 8 bases; bases with no gene match: 8. Germline lookup yields CDR1 KGHDR and CDR2 SFDVKD. This CDR3 is 14 amino acids long. CDR3 protein: CATTRGASSNEQFF. The CDR3 nucleotides read TGTGCCACCACGCGGGGGGCTAGCAGCAATGAGCAGTTCTTC.

This clonotype was observed a handful of times. The germline gene is not matched at one end of the junction; a read error may be the cause. The chain carries TRBV24-1 and TRBJ2-1, with a possible D match to TRBD2 (5 bases). The germline CDR1 and CDR2 sequences are KGHDR and SFDVKD. CDR3 length equals 15 residues. CDR3 nucleotide sequence: TGTGCCGCCAGTGCCCCCACCGGGGTGGGAAATGAGCAGTCCTTC. Amino acid sequence: CAASAPTGVGNEQSF.

The rearrangement uses TRBV15 and TRBJ1-5, with D perhaps matching TRBD1 (6 bases). The CDR3 runs 15 residues. Germline loops: CDR1 LNHNV, CDR2 YYDKDF (reference sequence). V was shortened by 0 bases and J by 11 bases, with 17 bases between the two germline ends. The CDR3 DNA reads TGTGCCACCAGCAGAGATCAGGGGTCCGGGGAGACCCAGCATTTT. This codes for CATSRDQGSGETQHF.

There are many counts of this clonotype. This chain links TRBV19 with TRBJ2-3, with D possibly called TRBD1 or TRBD2 (5 bases each). CDR3 length equals 16 residues. Germline V gene data show CDR1 as LNHDA and CDR2 as SQIVND (reference sequence). V shed 1 base and J shed 2 bases, with 13 bases lying between them. CDR3 sequence reads: CASSIGDGSHTDTQYF. The CDR3 region has the DNA TGTGCCAGTAGTATAGGGGACGGCAGTCACACAGATACGCAGTATTTT.

A few counts support this clonotype. This chain joins TRBV28 and TRBJ1-5, with TRBD1 identical over 7 bases. The J segment lost 3 bases and the V segment lost 5 bases, leaving 7 bases of the junction unmatched. Germline V CDR1 and CDR2: MDHEN, SYDVKM. The CDR3 extends over 15 amino acids. CDR3 nucleotides: TGTGCCAGCAGTACGGGACAGAGCGTCAATCAGCCCCAGCATTTT. Residues: CASSTGQSVNQPQHF.

This clonotype was counted ten times or more. This chain connects TRBV11-2 to TRBJ2-1; D is unresolved. Deletions cut 1 base from V and 2 bases from J, with 6 bases between. The CDR3 runs to 14 residues. The germline CDR1 and CDR2 sequences are SGHAT and FQNNGV. The CDR3 sequence is CASSLGFTYNEQFF. The CDR3 nucleotides are TGTGCCAGCAGCTTAGGCTTTACCTACAATGAGCAGTTCTTC. Filled out from reference TRBV11-2 and TRBJ2-1, the complete variable domain reads EAGVAQSPRYKIIEKRQSVAFWCNPISGHATLYWYQQILGQGPKLLIQFQNNGVVDDSQLPKDRFSAERLKGVDSTLKIQPAKLEDSAVYLCASSLGFTYNEQFFGPGTRLTVL.

In the case of this clonotype: A much more abundant neighbour one base away suggests this may be a read error. The genes are TRBV6-5 and TRBJ1-4; TRBD1 matches 9 bases. Germline CDR1 MNHEY, CDR2 SVGAGI. This CDR3 comprises 19 residues. The CDR3 loop reads CASSYSTGTGLTTNERLFF. CDR3 nucleotides: TGTGCCAGCAGTTACTCAACCGGGACAGGGCTAACAACTAATGAAAGACTGTTTTTT.

The J gene is TRBJ2-3, the V gene TRBV12-3 or TRBV12-4, with 12 positions matching TRBD2. Trimming removed 6 bases from V and 0 bases from J; junction bases left unmatched: 4. The CDR3 totals 16 residues. The CDR3 spells CASSYGTSGSTDTQYF. The CDR3 nucleotides are TGTGCCAGCAGCTATGGGACTAGCGGGAGCACAGATACGCAGTATTTT.

This clonotype was counted many times. The chain joins TRBV19 to TRBJ2-6, with a weak D call TRBD1 (5 bases). The CDR3 has 17 residues. The V end lost 7 bases, the J end lost 0 bases, and 16 bases lay between the germline ends. Germline CDR1 reads LNHDA; CDR2 reads SQIVND (reference sequence). The CDR3 spells CASTKGLGTSGANVLTF. The CDR3 nucleotides are TGTGCCAGTACCAAGGGGTTGGGAACCTCTGGGGCCAACGTCCTGACTTTC. The full variable domain, its missing parts supplied by reference TRBV19 and TRBJ2-6, is DGGITQSPKYLFRKEGQNVTLSCEQNLNHDAMYWYRQDPGQGLRLIYYSQIVNDFQKGDIAEGYSVSREKKESFPLTVTSAQKNPTAFYLCASTKGLGTSGANVLTFGAGSRLTVL.

This clonotype showed up many times. The CDR3 DNA follows: TGTGCCAGCAGCGTGTCTGGGACTAGCGGGCAAGAGACCCAGTACTTC. It yields the protein CASSVSGTSGQETQYF. The chain combines TRBV9 with TRBJ2-5; TRBD2 matches at 12 bases. Germline V CDR1 and CDR2: SGDLS, YYNGEE. V shed 2 bases and J 2 bases; nucleotides not matched to a gene: 4. This CDR3 contains 16 residues. The full variable domain, with the rest looked up from reference TRBV9 and TRBJ2-5, is DSGVTQTPKHLITATGQRVTLRCSPRSGDLSVYWYQQSLDQGLQFLIQYYNGEERAKGNILERFSAQQFPDLHSELNLSSLELGDSALYFCASSVSGTSGQETQYFGPGTRLLVL.

The rearrangement joins TRBV7-2 to TRBJ1-5; D perhaps matches TRBD1 (6 bases). The CDR3 extends over 14 amino acids. The V end lost 6 bases, the J end lost 6 bases, and 15 bases lay between the germline ends. Per the germline V gene, CDR1 is SGHTA and CDR2 is FQGNSA. CDR3 residues: CASSPRTGFQPQHF. The CDR3 nucleotides are TGTGCCAGCAGTCCTCGTACAGGGTTTCAGCCCCAGCATTTT.

The rearrangement links TRBV15 to TRBJ2-5; no reliable D call. V was shortened by 5 bases and J by 7 bases, with 11 bases between the two germline ends. CDR3 size: 12 residues. Germline V lookup: CDR1 LNHNV, CDR2 YYDKDF (reference sequence). The CDR3 nucleotides are TGTGCCACCAGCGGGGAAGATGGGACCCAGTACTTC. This codes for CATSGEDGTQYF.

As DNA, the CDR3 is TGTGCCAGCAGCCATGACAGGGTTGTCGGCTCACCCCTCCACTTT. It translates to CASSHDRVVGSPLHF. The V call is TRBV7-9, the J call TRBJ1-6, with TRBD1 matching 7 bases. Germline V gene data show CDR1 as SEHNR and CDR2 as FQNEAQ (reference sequence). V lost 5 bases, J lost 10 bases, and 11 bases stayed unmatched. The CDR3 runs 15 residues.

Ten or more counts support this clonotype. The rearrangement uses TRBV5-1 and TRBJ2-1, with 9 bases that match TRBD2. V was pared by 4 bases and J by 6 bases, with 11 bases of the junction left unmatched. This CDR3 spans 16 amino acids. Germline loops: CDR1 SGHRS, CDR2 YFSETQ. The DNA for the CDR3 is TGCGCCAGCAGCGATCTCCGGACTAGCGAGGGCAATGAGCAGTTCTTC. Its protein product is CASSDLRTSEGNEQFF.